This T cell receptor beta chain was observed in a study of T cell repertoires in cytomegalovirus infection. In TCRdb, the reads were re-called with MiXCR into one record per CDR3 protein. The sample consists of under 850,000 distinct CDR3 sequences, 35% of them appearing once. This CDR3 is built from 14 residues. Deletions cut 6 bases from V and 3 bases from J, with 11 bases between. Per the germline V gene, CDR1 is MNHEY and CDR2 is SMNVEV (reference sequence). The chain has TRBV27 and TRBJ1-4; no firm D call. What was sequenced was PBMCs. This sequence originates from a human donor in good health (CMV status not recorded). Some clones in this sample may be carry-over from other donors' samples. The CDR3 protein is CASSDAGANEKLFF. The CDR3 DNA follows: TGTGCCAGCAGCGACGCGGGTGCTAATGAAAAACTGTTTTTT. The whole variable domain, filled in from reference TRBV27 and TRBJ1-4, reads EAQVTQNPRYLITVTGKKLTVTCSQNMNHEYMSWYRQDPGLGLRQIYYSMNVEVTDKGDVPEGYKVSRKEKRNFPLILESPSPNQTSLYFCASSDAGANEKLFFGSGTQLSVL.